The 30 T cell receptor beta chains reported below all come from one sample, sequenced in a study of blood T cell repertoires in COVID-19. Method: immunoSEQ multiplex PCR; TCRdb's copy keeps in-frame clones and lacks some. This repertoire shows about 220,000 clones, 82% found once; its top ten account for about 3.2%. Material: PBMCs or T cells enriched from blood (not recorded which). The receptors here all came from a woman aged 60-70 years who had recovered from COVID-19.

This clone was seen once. CDR3 sequence: CASSPSLGEVFF. The CDR3 DNA follows: TGTGCCAGCAGCCCCTCTTTAGGGGAGGTGTTTTTT. The chain carries TRBV12-3 or TRBV12-4 and TRBJ1-4; a possible D gene is TRBD1 (5 bases). The germline V and J ends were trimmed by 6 bases and 15 bases, with 17 bases remaining between them. This CDR3 spans 12 amino acids.

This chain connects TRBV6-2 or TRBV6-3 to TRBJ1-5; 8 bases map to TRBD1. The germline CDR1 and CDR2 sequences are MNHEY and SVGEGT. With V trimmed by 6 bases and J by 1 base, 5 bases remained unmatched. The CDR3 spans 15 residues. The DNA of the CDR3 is TGTGCCAGCAGCTCGGACAGGGCAAGCAATCAGCCCCAGCATTTT. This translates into CASSSDRASNQPQHF.

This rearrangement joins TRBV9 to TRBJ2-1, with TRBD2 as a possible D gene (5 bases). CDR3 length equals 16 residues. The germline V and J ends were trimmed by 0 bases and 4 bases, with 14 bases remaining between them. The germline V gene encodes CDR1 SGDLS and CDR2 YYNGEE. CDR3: CASSVGGAALYNEQFF. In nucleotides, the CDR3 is TGTGCCAGCAGCGTAGGGGGAGCCGCACTGTACAATGAGCAGTTCTTC. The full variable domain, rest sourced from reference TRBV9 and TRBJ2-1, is DSGVTQTPKHLITATGQRVTLRCSPRSGDLSVYWYQQSLDQGLQFLIQYYNGEERAKGNILERFSAQQFPDLHSELNLSSLELGDSALYFCASSVGGAALYNEQFFGPGTRLTVL.

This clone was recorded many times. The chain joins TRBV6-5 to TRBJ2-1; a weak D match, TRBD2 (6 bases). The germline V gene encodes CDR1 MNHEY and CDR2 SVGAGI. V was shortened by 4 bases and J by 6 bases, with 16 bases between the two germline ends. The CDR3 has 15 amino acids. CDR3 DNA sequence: TGTGCCAGCAGTTGGACTACTCAGCGGGCCAATGAGCAGTTCTTC. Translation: CASSWTTQRANEQFF.

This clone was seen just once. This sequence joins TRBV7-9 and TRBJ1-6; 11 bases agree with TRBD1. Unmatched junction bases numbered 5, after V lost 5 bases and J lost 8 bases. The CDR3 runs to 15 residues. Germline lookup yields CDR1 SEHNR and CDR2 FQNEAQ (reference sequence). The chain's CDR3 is CASSAWTGGDSPLHF. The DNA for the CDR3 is TGTGCCAGCAGCGCGTGGACAGGGGGCGATTCACCCCTCCACTTT.

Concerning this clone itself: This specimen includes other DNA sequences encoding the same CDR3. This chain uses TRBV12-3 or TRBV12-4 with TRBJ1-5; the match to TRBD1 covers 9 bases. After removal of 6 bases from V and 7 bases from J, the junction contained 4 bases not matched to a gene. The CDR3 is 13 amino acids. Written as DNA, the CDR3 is TGTGCCAGCAGGGGACAGGGAGGACAGCCCCAGCATTTT. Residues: CASRGQGGQPQHF.

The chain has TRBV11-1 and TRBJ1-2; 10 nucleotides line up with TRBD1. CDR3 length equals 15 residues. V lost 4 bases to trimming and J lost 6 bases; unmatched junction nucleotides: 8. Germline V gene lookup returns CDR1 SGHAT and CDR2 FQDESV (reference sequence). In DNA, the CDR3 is TGTGCCAGCAGCTCCAGGACAGGGGGAAGTGATGGCTACACCTTC. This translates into CASSSRTGGSDGYTF. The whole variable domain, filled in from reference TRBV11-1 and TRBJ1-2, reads EAEVAQSPRYKITEKSQAVAFWCDPISGHATLYWYRQILGQGPELLVQFQDESVVDDSQLPKDRFSAERLKGVDSTLKIQPAELGDSAMYLCASSSRTGGSDGYTFGSGTRLTVV.

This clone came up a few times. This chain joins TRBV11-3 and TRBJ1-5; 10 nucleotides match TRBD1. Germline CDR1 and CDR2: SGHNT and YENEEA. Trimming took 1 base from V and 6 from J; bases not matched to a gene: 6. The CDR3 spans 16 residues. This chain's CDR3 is CASSLVGQGKSQPQHF. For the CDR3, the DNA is TGTGCCAGCAGCTTAGTGGGACAGGGGAAGAGTCAGCCCCAGCATTTT. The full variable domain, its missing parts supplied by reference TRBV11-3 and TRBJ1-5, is EAGVVQSPRYKIIEKKQPVAFWCNPISGHNTLYWYLQNLGQGPELLIRYENEEAVDDSQLPKDRFSAERLKGVDSTLKIQPAELGDSAVYLCASSLVGQGKSQPQHFGDGTRLSIL.

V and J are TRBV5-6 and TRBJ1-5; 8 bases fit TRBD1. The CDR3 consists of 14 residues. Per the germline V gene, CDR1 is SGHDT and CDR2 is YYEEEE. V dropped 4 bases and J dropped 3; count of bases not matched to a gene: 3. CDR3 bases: TGTGCCAGCAGCCCGGGACAGGCCAATCAGCCCCAGCATTTT. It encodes CASSPGQANQPQHF.

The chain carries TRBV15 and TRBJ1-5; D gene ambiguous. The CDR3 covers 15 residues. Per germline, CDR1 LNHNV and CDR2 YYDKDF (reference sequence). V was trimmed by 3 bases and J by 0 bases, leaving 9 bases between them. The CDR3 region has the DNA TGTGCCACCAGCAGTCGGGATTATAGCAATCAGCCCCAGCATTTT. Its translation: CATSSRDYSNQPQHF.

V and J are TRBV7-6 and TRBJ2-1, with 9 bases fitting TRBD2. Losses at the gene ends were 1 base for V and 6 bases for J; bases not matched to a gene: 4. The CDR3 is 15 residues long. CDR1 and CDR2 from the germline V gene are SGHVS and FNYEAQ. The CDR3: CASSLGASGINEQFF. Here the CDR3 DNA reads TGTGCCAGCAGCTTAGGAGCTAGCGGGATCAATGAGCAGTTCTTC.

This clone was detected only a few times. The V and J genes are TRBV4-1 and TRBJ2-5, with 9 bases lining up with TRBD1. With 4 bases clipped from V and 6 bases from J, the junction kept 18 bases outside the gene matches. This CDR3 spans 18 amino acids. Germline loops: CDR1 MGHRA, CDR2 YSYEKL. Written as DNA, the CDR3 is TGCGCCAGCAGCCTTAGACCCTTTCGGGACAGGGTTGCGAAGACCCAGTACTTC. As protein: CASSLRPFRDRVAKTQYF.

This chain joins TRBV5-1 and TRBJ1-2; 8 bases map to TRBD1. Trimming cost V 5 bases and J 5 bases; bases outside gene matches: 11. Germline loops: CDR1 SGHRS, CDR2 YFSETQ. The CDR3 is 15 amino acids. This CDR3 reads CASSTRQGSLYGYTF. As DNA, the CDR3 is TGCGCCAGCAGTACTAGACAGGGGTCGCTATATGGCTACACCTTC.

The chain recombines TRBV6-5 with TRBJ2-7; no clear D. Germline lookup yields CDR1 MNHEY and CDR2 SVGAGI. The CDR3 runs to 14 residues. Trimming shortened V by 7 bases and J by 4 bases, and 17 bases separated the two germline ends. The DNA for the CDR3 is TGTGCCAGCACCAATAGACAATCTGCTTACGAGCAGTACTTC. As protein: CASTNRQSAYEQYF.

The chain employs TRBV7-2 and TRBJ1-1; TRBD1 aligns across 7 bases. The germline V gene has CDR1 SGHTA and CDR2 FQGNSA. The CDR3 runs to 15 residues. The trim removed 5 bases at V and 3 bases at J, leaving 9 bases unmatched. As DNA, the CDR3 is TGTGCCAGCAGCCCCCGACAGGGTTTGGACACTGAAGCTTTCTTT. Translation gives CASSPRQGLDTEAFF.

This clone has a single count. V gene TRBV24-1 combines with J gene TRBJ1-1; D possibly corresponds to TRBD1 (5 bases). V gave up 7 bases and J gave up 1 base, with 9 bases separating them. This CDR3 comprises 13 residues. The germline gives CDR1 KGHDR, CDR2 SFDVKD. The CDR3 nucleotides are TGTGCCACCAGGGCACAGGAGAACACTGAAGCTTTCTTT. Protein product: CATRAQENTEAFF.

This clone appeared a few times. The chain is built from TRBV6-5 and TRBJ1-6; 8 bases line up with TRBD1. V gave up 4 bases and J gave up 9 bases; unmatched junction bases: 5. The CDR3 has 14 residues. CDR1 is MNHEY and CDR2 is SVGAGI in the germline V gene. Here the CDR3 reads CASSSQGARSPLHF. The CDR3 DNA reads TGTGCCAGCAGTTCCCAGGGGGCACGTTCACCCCTCCACTTT.

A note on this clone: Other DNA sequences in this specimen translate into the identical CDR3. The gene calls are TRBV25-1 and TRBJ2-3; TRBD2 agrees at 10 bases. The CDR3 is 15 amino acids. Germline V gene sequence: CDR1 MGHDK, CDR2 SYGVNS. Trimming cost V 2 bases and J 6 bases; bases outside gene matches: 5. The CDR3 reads CASSELAGAGDTQYF. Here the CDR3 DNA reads TGTGCCAGCAGTGAACTAGCGGGGGCGGGGGATACGCAGTATTTT.

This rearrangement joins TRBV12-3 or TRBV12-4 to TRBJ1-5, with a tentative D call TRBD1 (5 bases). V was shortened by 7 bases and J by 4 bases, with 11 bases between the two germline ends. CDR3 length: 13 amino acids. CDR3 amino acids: CASTKGRNQPQHF. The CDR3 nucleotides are TGTGCCAGCACGAAGGGGCGGAATCAGCCCCAGCATTTT.

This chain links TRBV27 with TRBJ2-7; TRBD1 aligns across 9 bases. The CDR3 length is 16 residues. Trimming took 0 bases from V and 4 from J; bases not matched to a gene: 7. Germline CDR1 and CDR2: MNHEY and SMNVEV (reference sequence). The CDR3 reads CASSLSGQGMRYEQYF. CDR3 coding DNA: TGTGCCAGCAGTTTATCGGGACAGGGAATGAGGTACGAGCAGTACTTC.

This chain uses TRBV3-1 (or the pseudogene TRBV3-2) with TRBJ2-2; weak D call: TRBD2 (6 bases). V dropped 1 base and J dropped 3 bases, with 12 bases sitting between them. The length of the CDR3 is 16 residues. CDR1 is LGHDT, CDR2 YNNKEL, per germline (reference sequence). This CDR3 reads CASSQAGTGDTGELFF. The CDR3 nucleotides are TGTGCCAGCAGCCAAGCCGGGACTGGTGACACCGGGGAGCTGTTTTTT.

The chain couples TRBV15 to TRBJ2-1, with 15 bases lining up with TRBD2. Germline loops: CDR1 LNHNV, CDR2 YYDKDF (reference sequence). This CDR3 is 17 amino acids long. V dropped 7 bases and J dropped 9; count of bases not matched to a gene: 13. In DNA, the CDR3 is TGTGCCACCAATCCGGGACTAGCGGGGGGCGCCGTGGGTGAGCAGTTCTTC. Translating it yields CATNPGLAGGAVGEQFF.

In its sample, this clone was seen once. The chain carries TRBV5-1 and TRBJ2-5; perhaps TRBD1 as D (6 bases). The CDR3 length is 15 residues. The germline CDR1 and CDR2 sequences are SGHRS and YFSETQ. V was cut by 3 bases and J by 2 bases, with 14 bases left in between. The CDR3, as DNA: TGCGCCAGCAGCTCCACCAGGGGCAAACAAGAGACCCAGTACTTC. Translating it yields CASSSTRGKQETQYF.

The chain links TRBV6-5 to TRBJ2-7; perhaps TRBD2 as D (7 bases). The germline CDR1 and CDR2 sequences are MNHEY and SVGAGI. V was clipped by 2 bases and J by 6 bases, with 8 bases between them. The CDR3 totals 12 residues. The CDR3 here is CASSYRGGEQYF. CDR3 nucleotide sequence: TGTGCCAGCAGTTACAGGGGGGGCGAGCAGTACTTC.

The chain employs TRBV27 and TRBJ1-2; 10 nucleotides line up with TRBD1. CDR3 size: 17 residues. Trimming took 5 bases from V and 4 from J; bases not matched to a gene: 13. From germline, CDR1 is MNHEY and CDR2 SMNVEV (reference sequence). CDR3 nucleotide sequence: TGTGCCAGCAGTGCGGACGTGAGGACAGGGGGTTTCTATGGCTACACCTTC. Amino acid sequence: CASSADVRTGGFYGYTF.

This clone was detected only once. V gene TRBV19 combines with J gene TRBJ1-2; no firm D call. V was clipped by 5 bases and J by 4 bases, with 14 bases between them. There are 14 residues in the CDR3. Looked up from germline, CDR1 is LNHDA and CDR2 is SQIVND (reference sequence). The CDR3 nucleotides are TGTGCCAGTAGTCCCTACGGGAGGTTCTATGGCTACACCTTC. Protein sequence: CASSPYGRFYGYTF.

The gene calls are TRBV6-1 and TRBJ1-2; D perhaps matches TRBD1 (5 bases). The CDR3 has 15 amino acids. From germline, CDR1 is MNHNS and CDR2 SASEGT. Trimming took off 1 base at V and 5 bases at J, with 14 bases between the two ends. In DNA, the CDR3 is TGTGCCAGCAGTGAAGTGGGGGGAGGCGGGTATGGCTACACCTTC. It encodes CASSEVGGGGYGYTF.

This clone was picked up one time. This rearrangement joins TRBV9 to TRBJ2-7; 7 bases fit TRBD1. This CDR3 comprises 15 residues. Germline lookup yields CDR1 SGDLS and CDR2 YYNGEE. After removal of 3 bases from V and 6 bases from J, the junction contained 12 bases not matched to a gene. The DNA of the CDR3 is TGTGCCAGCAGCGACTCGGGACAGAGAGGGGGCGAGCAGTACTTC. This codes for CASSDSGQRGGEQYF. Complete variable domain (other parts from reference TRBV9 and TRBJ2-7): DSGVTQTPKHLITATGQRVTLRCSPRSGDLSVYWYQQSLDQGLQFLIQYYNGEERAKGNILERFSAQQFPDLHSELNLSSLELGDSALYFCASSDSGQRGGEQYFGPGTRLTVT.

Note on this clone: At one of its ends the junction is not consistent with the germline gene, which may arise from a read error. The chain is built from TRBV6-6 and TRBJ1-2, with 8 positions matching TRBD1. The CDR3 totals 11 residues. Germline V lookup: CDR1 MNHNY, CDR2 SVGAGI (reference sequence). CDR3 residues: CASMDQQGVDF. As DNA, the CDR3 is TGTGCCAGCATGGATCAACAGGGGGTTGACTTC.

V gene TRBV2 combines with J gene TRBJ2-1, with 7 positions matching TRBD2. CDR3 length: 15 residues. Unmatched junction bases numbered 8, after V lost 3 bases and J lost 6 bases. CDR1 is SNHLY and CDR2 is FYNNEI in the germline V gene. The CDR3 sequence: CASSDLRETRNEQFF. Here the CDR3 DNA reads TGTGCCAGCAGTGATCTGCGGGAGACGCGCAATGAGCAGTTCTTC.